This T cell receptor beta chain was retrieved from a study of CD8 T cells in ankylosing spondylitis. Overall study results and limits: Existing reports had already noted some motif variants in reactive arthritis synovial fluid and blood. There was a TCR beta motif, made of eight highly homologous variants, that appeared characteristic of ankylosing spondylitis blood. Disease-linked clones proved CD8+ and comparatively uncommon in peripheral blood.

Using its own MiXCR run on the 5' RACE reads, TCRdb lists one record per CDR3 protein. The sample lists roughly 700,000 distinct CDR3 sequences, 15% to 20% seen once, with around a fifth in the top ten. CDR1 SGDLS and CDR2 YYNGEE come from the germline V gene. The CDR3 has 13 amino acids. V lost 2 bases and J lost 15; bases outside the gene matches: 10. With respect to this clonotype: Its matching antigen is unknown.

Sequencing used blood, either unsorted or a sorted T cell fraction (not recorded which). This TCR came from a male donor with ankylosing spondylitis. V is TRBV9 and J is TRBJ2-1; 8 bases are a match to TRBD2. The chain's CDR3 is CASSVQAGTSLFF. The DNA for the CDR3 is TGTGCCAGCAGCGTTCAAGCCGGGACTAGTTTGTTCTTC.